The source of this TCR beta chain is a study of cytomegalovirus exposure and HLA in healthy donors. On this clone: The antigen remains undetermined.

This CDR3 is built from 14 residues. In germline, CDR1 is SGHTA, CDR2 FQGNSA. Trimming shortened V by 5 bases and J by 6 bases, and 11 bases separated the two germline ends. Whole-study results and caveats: Most of the TCR beta V segments (in an earlier analysis) were productive either about 87% or about 30% of the time. When analyzed later, the rates of TCR association showed variation by HLA locus, with DRB1 the most and HLA-C the fewest.

60 Vbeta and 13 Jbeta primers were used in PCR. Profiled with immunoSEQ multiplex PCR; TCRdb holds only in-frame clones, not every one. The table includes around 180,000 clones, around 81% detected once. Input material: PBMCs. The chain joins TRBV7-2 to TRBJ1-6; D ambiguous. This receptor was identified in a man aged 35 to 55 in good health and CMV-seronegative. The DNA for the CDR3 is TGTGCCAGCAGCCCCACTAGGGTTAATTCACCCCTCCACTTT. As protein: CASSPTRVNSPLHF.